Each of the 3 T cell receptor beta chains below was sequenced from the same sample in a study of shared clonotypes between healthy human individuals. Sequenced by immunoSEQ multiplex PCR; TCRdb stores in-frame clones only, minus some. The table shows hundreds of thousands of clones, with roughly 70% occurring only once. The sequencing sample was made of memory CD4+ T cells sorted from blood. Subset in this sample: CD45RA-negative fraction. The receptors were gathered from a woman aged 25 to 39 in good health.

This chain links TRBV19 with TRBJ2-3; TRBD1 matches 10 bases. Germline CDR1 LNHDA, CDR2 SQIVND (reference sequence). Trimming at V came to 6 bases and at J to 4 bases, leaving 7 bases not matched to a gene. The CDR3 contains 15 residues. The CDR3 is CASSPPGQGADTQYF. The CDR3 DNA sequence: TGTGCCAGTAGCCCTCCTGGACAGGGGGCAGATACGCAGTATTTT. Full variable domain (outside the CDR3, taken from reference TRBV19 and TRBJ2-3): DGGITQSPKYLFRKEGQNVTLSCEQNLNHDAMYWYRQDPGQGLRLIYYSQIVNDFQKGDIAEGYSVSREKKESFPLTVTSAQKNPTAFYLCASSPPGQGADTQYFGPGTRLTVL.

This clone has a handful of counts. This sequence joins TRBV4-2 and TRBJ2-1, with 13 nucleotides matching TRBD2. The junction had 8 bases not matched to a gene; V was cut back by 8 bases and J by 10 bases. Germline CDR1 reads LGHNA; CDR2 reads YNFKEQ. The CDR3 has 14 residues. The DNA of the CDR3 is TGTGCCAGCCAGACTAGCGGGAGGTCAGGGGAGCAGTTCTTC. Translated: CASQTSGRSGEQFF.

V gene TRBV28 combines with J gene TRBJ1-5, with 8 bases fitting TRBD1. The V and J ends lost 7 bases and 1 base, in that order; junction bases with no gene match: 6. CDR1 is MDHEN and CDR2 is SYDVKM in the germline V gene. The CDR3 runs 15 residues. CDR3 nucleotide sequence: TGTGCCAGCACCAACAGGGGGGGGAGCAATCAGCCCCAGCATTTT. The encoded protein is CASTNRGGSNQPQHF.